These 18 T cell receptor beta chains originate from one sample sequenced in a study of T cell responses to AZD1222 COVID-19 vaccine (dated by TCRdb to about 2021). Library preparation used the immunoSEQ multiplex PCR assay. Imported from immuneACCESS, the table was reduced by TCRdb to in-frame sequences with V and J called. These copies leave out some clones; in studies compared against another copy, an unresolved V gene accounts for under half, and the cause of the remainder is not known. In all, the sample holds some 120,000 clones, and 88% of those were seen once. The top ten hold over 6.5% of the sample. The meaning of the sample's time point label: baseline before first vaccination. The sample here was peripheral blood, taken on day 0 of AZD1222 vaccination. The origin of the receptors is an adult in good health.

The V and J genes are TRBV12-5 and TRBJ2-3, with D possibly being TRBD1 or TRBD2 (5 bases each). Trimming pared 7 bases from V and 5 bases from J, leaving 19 bases between. The CDR3 runs to 15 residues. The V gene's germline CDR1 is LGHNT and CDR2 FRNRAP. The CDR3 loop is CASVPGDPRVDTQYF. CDR3 nucleotides: TGTGCTAGTGTCCCCGGGGACCCGCGGGTAGATACGCAGTATTTT.

The chain links TRBV9 to TRBJ2-1, with TRBD2 matching over 7 bases. Germline assignment: CDR1 SGDLS and CDR2 YYNGEE. The CDR3 sequence is 15 residues long. Trimming cost V 2 bases and J 4 bases; bases outside gene matches: 6. The CDR3 spells CASSVSRGGYNEQFF. CDR3 in DNA: TGTGCCAGCAGCGTTTCACGGGGAGGGTACAATGAGCAGTTCTTC.

The chain recombines TRBV27 with TRBJ2-1, with a possible D match to TRBD2 (5 bases). This CDR3 has 18 residues. Trimming stripped 0 bases from V and 4 bases from J, with 19 bases between. The germline gives CDR1 MNHEY, CDR2 SMNVEV (reference sequence). CDR3 nucleotide sequence: TGTGCCAGCAGTTTATCTTCTCCGGCGGGTGGGTTTTACAATGAGCAGTTCTTC. Protein: CASSLSSPAGGFYNEQFF.

The chain links TRBV5-1 to TRBJ2-7, with D possibly TRBD2 on 5 matching bases. The CDR3 is made up of 15 amino acids. CDR1 and CDR2 (germline): SGHRS, YFSETQ. Trimming took off 6 bases at V and 2 bases at J, with 18 bases between the two ends. The CDR3 DNA reads TGCGCCAGCACCTCGGGGAGAGGGTTTCCCTACGAGCAGTACTTC. It codes for CASTSGRGFPYEQYF.

This chain links TRBV5-1 with TRBJ2-1; no clear D gene. Trimming pared 0 bases from V and 0 bases from J, leaving 7 bases between. The CDR3 sequence is 15 residues long. CDR1 and CDR2 from the germline V gene are SGHRS and YFSETQ. In nucleotides, the CDR3 is TGCGCCAGCAGCTTGGCGCTGACCTCCTACAATGAGCAGTTCTTC. This codes for CASSLALTSYNEQFF.

The rearrangement links TRBV5-1 to TRBJ1-4; the D is unclear. V lost 4 bases to trimming and J lost 0 bases, with 13 bases between them. The CDR3 loop spans 16 amino acids. Germline V CDR1 and CDR2: SGHRS, YFSETQ. For the CDR3, the DNA is TGCGCCAGCAGCCCCCCTTGGGGTACAACTAATGAAAAACTGTTTTTT. Residues: CASSPPWGTTNEKLFF. The variable domain in full, completed from reference TRBV5-1 and TRBJ1-4, reads KAGVTQTPRYLIKTRGQQVTLSCSPISGHRSVSWYQQTPGQGLQFLFEYFSETQRNKGNFPGRFSGRQFSNSRSEMNVSTLELGDSALYLCASSPPWGTTNEKLFFGSGTQLSVL.

The rearrangement uses TRBV29-1 and TRBJ2-1, with 10 bases aligning to TRBD2. Trimming removed 4 bases from V and 2 bases from J; junction bases left unmatched: 8. Per germline, CDR1 SQVTM and CDR2 ANQGSEA. The CDR3 extends over 16 amino acids. The CDR3 reads CSVGKTLAGAYNEQFF. CDR3 nucleotides: TGCAGCGTTGGAAAAACCCTAGCGGGGGCCTACAATGAGCAGTTCTTC.

The rearrangement uses TRBV7-9 and TRBJ1-2; 7 bases agree with TRBD1. Germline values: CDR1 SEHNR, CDR2 FQNEAQ (reference sequence). This CDR3 spans 14 amino acids. Trimming at V came to 2 bases and at J to 4 bases, leaving 4 bases not matched to a gene. The CDR3 loop reads CASSLPGTAYGYTF. CDR3 nucleotides: TGTGCCAGCAGCTTACCAGGGACAGCCTATGGCTACACCTTC. The variable domain in full, with the rest retrieved from reference TRBV7-9 and TRBJ1-2, is DTGVSQNPRHKITKRGQNVTFRCDPISEHNRLYWYRQTLGQGPEFLTYFQNEAQLEKSRLLSDRFSAERPKGSFSTLEIQRTEQGDSAMYLCASSLPGTAYGYTFGSGTRLTVV.

The genes are TRBV6-5 and TRBJ1-1, with D possibly being TRBD1 (5 bases). V lost 6 bases and J lost 12, with 20 bases in between. The V gene's germline CDR1 is MNHEY and CDR2 SVGAGI. The CDR3 spans 13 residues. CDR3 region: CASRPTGGWGSFF. Here the CDR3 DNA reads TGTGCCAGCAGACCTACAGGTGGGTGGGGATCTTTCTTT.

This clone appeared once. This chain's CDR3 is CASSPLGENTEAFF. CDR3 DNA: TGTGCCAGCTCCCCCTTGGGGGAGAACACTGAAGCTTTCTTT. The chain uses TRBV28 and TRBJ1-1; D is perhaps TRBD1 (5 bases). CDR3 length: 14 residues. Trimming pared 8 bases from V and 1 base from J, leaving 14 bases between. Germline V gene data show CDR1 as MDHEN and CDR2 as SYDVKM.

V usage is TRBV5-4 and J usage is TRBJ1-2; 7 bases are shared with TRBD1. The length of the CDR3 is 14 residues. The ends lost 4 bases at V and 6 bases at J; junction bases unmatched: 9. The germline CDR1 and CDR2 sequences are SGHNT and YYREEE (reference sequence). This CDR3 reads CASSPRQGIDGYTF. As DNA, the CDR3 is TGTGCCAGCAGCCCACGACAGGGAATCGATGGCTACACCTTC.

CDR3 protein: CASSLWTSGRWNEQFF. CDR3 DNA: TGTGCCAGCAGCTTATGGACTAGCGGGAGGTGGAATGAGCAGTTCTTC. This chain links TRBV7-9 with TRBJ2-1, with 14 bases matching TRBD2. In germline, CDR1 is SEHNR, CDR2 FQNEAQ (reference sequence). V gave up 2 bases and J gave up 7 bases; unmatched junction bases: 4. The CDR3 has 16 amino acids.

V usage is TRBV6-2 or TRBV6-3 and J usage is TRBJ2-7; D possibly corresponds to TRBD1 (7 bases). Germline values: CDR1 MNHEY, CDR2 SVGEGT. The CDR3 is 15 amino acids. Deletions cut 6 bases from V and 7 bases from J, with 22 bases between. CDR3: CASSPLGRGAREQYF. For the CDR3, the DNA is TGTGCCAGCAGCCCCTTGGGCAGGGGGGCGCGGGAGCAGTACTTC.

This clone was seen a single time. This chain links TRBV19 with TRBJ1-6; D call uncertain. From germline, CDR1 is LNHDA and CDR2 SQIVND (reference sequence). Trimming removed 3 bases from V and 5 bases from J, with 8 bases in between. The CDR3 runs 14 residues. The CDR3, as DNA: TGTGCCAGTAGTATGGCATCGAATAATTCACCCCTCCACTTT. Its translation is CASSMASNNSPLHF. The whole variable domain, remainder taken from reference TRBV19 and TRBJ1-6, is DGGITQSPKYLFRKEGQNVTLSCEQNLNHDAMYWYRQDPGQGLRLIYYSQIVNDFQKGDIAEGYSVSREKKESFPLTVTSAQKNPTAFYLCASSMASNNSPLHFGNGTRLTVT.

The V and J genes are TRBV6-5 and TRBJ1-6, with D maybe TRBD1 (5 bases). Trimming cost V 0 bases and J 7 bases, with 10 bases left between them. The CDR3 sequence is 15 residues long. In germline, CDR1 is MNHEY, CDR2 SVGAGI. The DNA for the CDR3 is TGTGCCAGCAGTTACTCGGGCAGGGAGAATTCACCCCTCCACTTT. Protein product: CASSYSGRENSPLHF.

The chain is built from TRBV7-8 and TRBJ1-2; the D gene is possibly TRBD1 (5 bases). CDR3 size: 15 residues. Per the germline V gene, CDR1 is SGHVS and CDR2 is FQNEAQ. Between the trimmed V and J ends, which lost 1 base and 4 bases, there was a span of 13 bases. The CDR3 nucleotides read TGTGCCAGCAGCTTAGAAAAGGGGCTGGGCTATGGCTACACCTTC. Its translation: CASSLEKGLGYGYTF.

This clone was observed a few times. V usage is TRBV20-1 and J usage is TRBJ2-2, with a tentative D call TRBD2 (5 bases). The germline V gene has CDR1 DFQATT and CDR2 SNEGSKA (reference sequence). Deletions cut 3 bases from V and 5 bases from J, with 13 bases between. This CDR3 spans 14 amino acids. The CDR3 coding sequence is TGCAGTGCTAGTTCGGGGTCGCTGACCGGGGAGCTGTTTTTT. It translates to CSASSGSLTGELFF.

This chain uses TRBV2 with TRBJ2-7, with unresolved D. Germline V CDR1 and CDR2: SNHLY, FYNNEI. The CDR3 loop spans 15 amino acids. V was pared by 7 bases and J by 3 bases, with 19 bases between. DNA for the CDR3: TGTGCCAGCACTGATGACGGAATGCTCCTCTACGAGCAGTACTTC. Its protein is CASTDDGMLLYEQYF.